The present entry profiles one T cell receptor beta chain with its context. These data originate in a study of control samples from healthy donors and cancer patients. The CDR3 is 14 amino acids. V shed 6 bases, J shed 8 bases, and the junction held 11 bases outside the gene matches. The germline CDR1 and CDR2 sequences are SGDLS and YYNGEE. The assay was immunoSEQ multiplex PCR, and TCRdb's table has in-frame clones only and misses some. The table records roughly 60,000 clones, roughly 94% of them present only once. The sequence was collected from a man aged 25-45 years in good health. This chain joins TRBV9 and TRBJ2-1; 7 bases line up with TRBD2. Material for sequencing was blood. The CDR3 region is CASTYGGVIDEQFF. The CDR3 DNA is TGTGCCAGCACTTATGGGGGGGTTATCGATGAGCAGTTCTTC.